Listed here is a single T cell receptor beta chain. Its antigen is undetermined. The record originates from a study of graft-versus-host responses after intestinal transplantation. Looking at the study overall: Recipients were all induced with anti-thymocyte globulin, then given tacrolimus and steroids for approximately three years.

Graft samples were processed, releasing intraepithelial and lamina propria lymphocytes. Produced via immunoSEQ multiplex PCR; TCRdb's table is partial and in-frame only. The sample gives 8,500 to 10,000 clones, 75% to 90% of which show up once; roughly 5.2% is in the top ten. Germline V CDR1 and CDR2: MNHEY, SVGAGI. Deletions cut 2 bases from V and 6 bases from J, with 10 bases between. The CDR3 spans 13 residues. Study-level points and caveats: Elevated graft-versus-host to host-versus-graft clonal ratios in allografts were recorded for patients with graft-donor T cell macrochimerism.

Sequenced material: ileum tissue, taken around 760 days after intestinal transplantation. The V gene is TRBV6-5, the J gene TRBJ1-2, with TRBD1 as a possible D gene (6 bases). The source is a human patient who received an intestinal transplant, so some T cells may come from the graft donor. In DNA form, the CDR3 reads TGTGCCAGCAGTTACCGGGGGGCGCATGGCTACACCTTC. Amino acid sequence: CASSYRGAHGYTF.